This T cell receptor beta chain emerged from a study of Ad26.COV2.S vaccination and SARS-CoV-2 variants. Study information: Ad26.COV2.S was injected intramuscularly once or twice, 56 days apart.

Broader study findings: Using TCR breadth and depth analyses may have led to underestimated total T cell responses.

Germline CDR1 reads KGHSH; CDR2 reads LQKENI. CDR3 length: 15 residues. The ends lost 3 bases at V and 2 bases at J; junction bases unmatched: 4. In regard to this clone: Its cognate antigen is unknown.

Noted treatment: 19 received Ad26.COV2.S at low or high dose, single or two shots; roughly five received placebo; per-sample allocation not given. Each sample was drawn 63 days after the first injection (of vaccine or placebo). Boston hosted the donor, who was an adult aged 18-55 years. This table comes from immunoSEQ multiplex PCR, and its TCRdb copy is limited to in-frame clones, with some not included. The table has roughly 380,000 clones, 80% to 90% seen once. This clonotype was obtained from a person between 18 and 59 years old who received the Ad26.COV2.S COVID-19 vaccine or a placebo. V usage is TRBV18 and J usage is TRBJ1-3, with 7 bases that match TRBD1. The sequencing here drew on peripheral blood, taken in a trial of Ad26.COV2.S vaccine versus placebo. CDR3 nucleotides: TGTGCCAGCTCACCGGGACAGAACACTGGAAACACCATATATTTT. Encoded protein: CASSPGQNTGNTIYF.